The rows below give T cell receptor beta chains drawn from one sample of a study of blood T cell repertoires in COVID-19. Libraries were prepared by immunoSEQ multiplex PCR; TCRdb keeps only in-frame clonotypes and omits some of them. The data show more than 200,000 clones, around 80% seen once. Input material: peripheral blood. Receptors originate from a man aged 35-49 years with active or convalescent COVID-19. The CDR3 runs from the conserved cysteine through the conserved F or W. A D gene is named only where the DNA matches it firmly. Clone size appears in some rows only: once, few, many, or a class for an expanded clone.

size | J | V | D | DNA | CDR3
- | TRBJ2-1 | TRBV10-2 | - | TGCGCCAGCAGTTCTAATATTAATCCTGAGCAGTTCTTC | CASSSNINPEQFF
- | TRBJ2-5 | TRBV6-5 | TRBD2 | TGTGCCAGCAGTTACTCCGGGGGGTACGAGACCCAGTACTTC | CASSYSGGYETQYF
- | TRBJ1-6 | TRBV19 | - | TGTGCCAGTAGTGACAGCTCCTATAATTCACCCCTCCACTTT | CASSDSSYNSPLHF
- | TRBJ2-7 | TRBV11-3 | TRBD2 | TGTGCCAGCAGCTCCATTTACGCCTCTAGCGGGGGGGATATAAACGAGCAGTACTTC | CASSSIYASSGGDINEQYF
- | TRBJ2-7 | TRBV27 | TRBD2 | TGTGCCAGCAGTACCCTGACTAGCGGGAGGGCCTACGAGCAGTACTTC | CASSTLTSGRAYEQYF
- | TRBJ1-4 | TRBV24-1 | - | TGTGCCACCAGTGACGAGGGACTTAATGAAAAACTGTTTTTT | CATSDEGLNEKLFF
- | TRBJ2-7 | TRBV3-1/TRBV3-2 | TRBD1 | TGTGCCAGCAGCCCCCGGGACAGGGAATACTCCGAGCAGTACTTC | CASSPRDREYSEQYF
- | TRBJ1-5 | TRBV19 | - | TGTGCCAGTAGCCCGGGGGGAGGGGCGCGAGGGAATCAGCCCCAGCATTTT | CASSPGGGARGNQPQHF
- | TRBJ1-1 | TRBV5-1 | - | TGCGCCAGCAGCCGTGGGGGGATGAACACTGAAGCTTTCTTT | CASSRGGMNTEAFF
- | TRBJ1-5 | TRBV11-2 | - | TGTGCCAGCAGCTTGGACTGGTATAGCAATCAGCCCCAGCATTTT | CASSLDWYSNQPQHF
- | TRBJ2-6 | TRBV27 | TRBD2 | TGTGCCAGCAGTCTCTCTAGCGGGGGCAAACACTCTGGGGCCAACGTCCTGACTTTC | CASSLSSGGKHSGANVLTF
- | TRBJ2-3 | TRBV6-6 | - | TGTGCCAGCAGGGGCGACGGCACAGATACGCAGTATTTT | CASRGDGTDTQYF
- | TRBJ1-1 | TRBV11-3 | TRBD1 | TGTGCCAGCAGCTTAAGGGGACAGGTGGGGTCCGGAGCTTTCTTT | CASSLRGQVGSGAFF
once | TRBJ1-2 | TRBV2 | - | TGTGCCAGCAGTGGACAGCTACTTGGCTACACCTTC | CASSGQLLGYTF
- | TRBJ1-1 | TRBV5-1 | - | TGCGCCAGCAGCTTGGGTCCGACAAACACTGAAGCTTTCTTT | CASSLGPTNTEAFF
once | TRBJ1-5 | TRBV18 | - | TGTGCCAGCTCACCTTCGAGGGAAGGGCAGCCCCAGCATTTT | CASSPSREGQPQHF
- | TRBJ2-3 | TRBV19 | TRBD2 | TGTGCCAGTAGTATAAGTTCTAGCGGGGGTCTAACAGATACGCAGTATTTT | CASSISSSGGLTDTQYF
- | TRBJ1-4 | TRBV4-2 | TRBD1 | TGTGCCAGCAGCCAAGTTCTAGGGACAGGGGGTGAAAAACTGTTTTTT | CASSQVLGTGGEKLFF
- | TRBJ1-6 | TRBV5-5 | TRBD1 | TGTGCCAGCAGCGCGGGACAGCGCTCCTATAATTCACCCCTCCACTTT | CASSAGQRSYNSPLHF
- | TRBJ2-7 | TRBV19 | - | TGTGCCAGTAGTACCTCAGGGCCCGAGCAGTACTTC | CASSTSGPEQYF
- | TRBJ2-1 | TRBV4-2 | - | TGTGCCAGCAGCCAAGAAACGGGGGTCGGGGAGCAGTTCTTC | CASSQETGVGEQFF
- | TRBJ2-1 | TRBV9 | TRBD1 | TGTGCCAGCAGCGTAGATTCGGGACAGGGGTACAATGAGCAGTTCTTC | CASSVDSGQGYNEQFF
- | TRBJ1-1 | TRBV2 | TRBD1 | TGTGCCAGCAGTGCCGGACAGGGAGAAGCTTTCTTT | CASSAGQGEAFF
- | TRBJ2-2 | TRBV29-1 | - | TGCAGCGTTAGAAAACCGCGGCAGGGGCAGACCGGGGAGCTGTTTTTT | CSVRKPRQGQTGELFF
- | TRBJ1-4 | TRBV6-5 | - | TGTGCCACCCGCGGGCTTACAACTAATGAAAAACTGTTTTTT | CATRGLTTNEKLFF
- | TRBJ2-1 | TRBV5-4 | TRBD2 | TGTGCCAGCAGCCCGGGACTAGCGATTGAGCAGTTCTTC | CASSPGLAIEQFF
- | TRBJ2-1 | TRBV19 | TRBD2 | TGTGCCAGTAGTATGGAGGCTATTGGGAGGGATGAGCAGTTCTTC | CASSMEAIGRDEQFF
few | TRBJ1-6 | TRBV2 | - | TGTGCCAGCAGGGGGTTGGGGCTTTCACCCCTCCACTTT | CASRGLGLSPLHF
few | TRBJ2-5 | TRBV11-1 | TRBD2 | TGTGCCAGCAGCTCGACTAGCGGGGGCGACCAAGAGACCCAGTACTTC | CASSSTSGGDQETQYF
- | TRBJ1-2 | TRBV27 | TRBD1 | TGTGCCAGCAGTTCGAGACAGACAGGGAACTATGGCTACACCTTC | CASSSRQTGNYGYTF
- | TRBJ1-1 | TRBV19 | TRBD1 | TGTGCCAGTAGTATAGCAGGGGGCACTGAAGCTTTCTTT | CASSIAGGTEAFF
- | TRBJ1-3 | TRBV29-1 | - | TGCAGCGCACGGGATGGGAACACCATATATTTT | CSARDGNTIYF
- | TRBJ2-6 | TRBV9 | TRBD1 | TGTGCCAGCAGCGCACAGGGGTATGGGGCCAACGTCCTGACTTTC | CASSAQGYGANVLTF
- | TRBJ2-7 | TRBV19 | TRBD1 | TGTGCCAGTAACCTCGGGACAGGAAGCGAGCAGTACTTC | CASNLGTGSEQYF
- | TRBJ1-1 | TRBV10-3 | - | TGTGCCATCAGTGAGCCCTTGGAGGGAGGGACCGGGAACACTGAAGCTTTCTTT | CAISEPLEGGTGNTEAFF
- | TRBJ1-5 | TRBV27 | TRBD1 | TGTGCCAGCAGCTGGAGACAGGGAAGCAATCAGCCCCAGCATTTT | CASSWRQGSNQPQHF
- | TRBJ2-1 | TRBV18 | TRBD1 | TGTGCCAGCTCTCCTCCCTCCTCGTCAGGGGGCATAATCAATGAGCAGTTCTTC | CASSPPSSSGGIINEQFF
- | TRBJ1-1 | TRBV6-6 | - | TGTGCCAGCAGTGATTCCAAGGGGTATAACACTGAAGCTTTCTTT | CASSDSKGYNTEAFF
- | TRBJ2-3 | TRBV20-1 | - | TGCAGTGCCGAAGCGGGCGATACGCAGTATTTT | CSAEAGDTQYF